A single sample gave rise to the 15 T cell receptor beta chains below, sequenced in a study of blood T cell repertoires in COVID-19. The data were produced by immunoSEQ multiplex PCR, yet TCRdb's version contains in-frame clones alone and is incomplete. The data show about 12,000 clones, with about three quarters seen just once and 10% held by the top ten. The specimen sequenced was peripheral blood. Receptors were obtained from a man in his sixties with COVID-19, enrolled during active disease.

The V gene is TRBV7-8, the J gene TRBJ2-1; D not resolved. The CDR3 runs to 14 residues. V lost 1 base, J lost 4 bases, and 8 bases lay in between. Germline assignment: CDR1 SGHVS and CDR2 FQNEAQ. As DNA, the CDR3 is TGTGCCAGCAGCTTAGGAACAGCTTACAATGAGCAGTTCTTC. This translates into CASSLGTAYNEQFF. The variable domain in full, completed from reference TRBV7-8 and TRBJ2-1, reads GAGVSQSPRYKVAKRGQDVALRCDPISGHVSLFWYQQALGQGPEFLTYFQNEAQLDKSGLPSDRFFAERPEGSVSTLKIQRTQQEDSAVYLCASSLGTAYNEQFFGPGTRLTVL.

A word on this clone: This likely reflects a read error, since a far larger clone is one base away. Other DNA sequences from this sample encode an identical CDR3 as well. V gene TRBV7-9 combines with J gene TRBJ2-7, with 9 bases lining up with TRBD2. The germline CDR1 and CDR2 sequences are SEHNR and FQNEAQ (reference sequence). The CDR3 runs to 18 residues. CDR3 DNA: TGCGCCAGCAGCTTAGGGGGCGGAGCGGGGGGCGCATCCTACGAGCAGTACTTC. The encoded protein is CASSLGGGAGGASYEQYF.

This clone was counted only a few times. The rearrangement joins TRBV5-1 to TRBJ1-5; D is ambiguous. This CDR3 is 15 amino acids long. The germline V gene has CDR1 SGHRS and CDR2 YFSETQ. Trimming shortened V by 0 bases and J by 5 bases, and 12 bases separated the two germline ends. Here the CDR3 DNA reads TGCGCCAGCAGCTTGGACCCCGGCGGCCATCAGCCCCAGCATTTT. Translated, it gives CASSLDPGGHQPQHF.

CDR3 sequence reads: CASSPGLAGVGEQFF. In DNA form, the CDR3 reads TGTGCCAGCAGCCCGGGACTAGCGGGGGTGGGTGAGCAGTTCTTC. The chain carries TRBV7-8 and TRBJ2-1, with 14 bases lining up with TRBD2. The CDR3 runs to 15 residues. The germline CDR1 and CDR2 sequences are SGHVS and FQNEAQ. Trimming took 5 bases from V and 9 from J; bases not matched to a gene: 6.

This chain connects TRBV6-5 to TRBJ1-1; 7 nucleotides match TRBD1. The CDR3 is 14 amino acids. Germline CDR1 and CDR2: MNHEY and SVGAGI. The J segment lost 1 base and the V segment lost 4 bases, leaving 3 bases of the junction unmatched. The CDR3, as DNA: TGTGCCAGCAGTTCGAACAGGGGGAACACTGAAGCTTTCTTT. Residues: CASSSNRGNTEAFF.

The rearrangement joins TRBV6-2 or TRBV6-3 to TRBJ2-5; possibly TRBD2 for D (5 bases). This CDR3 has 16 residues. V lost 5 bases to trimming and J lost 2 bases, with 18 bases between them. CDR1 MNHEY and CDR2 SVGEGT come from the germline V gene. The CDR3 spells CASSDPQRPQQETQYF. The DNA for the CDR3 is TGTGCCAGCAGTGATCCGCAGCGGCCGCAACAAGAGACCCAGTACTTC.

CDR3 region: CASRLDSINEQFF. The CDR3 DNA follows: TGTGCCAGCAGGTTGGACTCAATCAATGAGCAGTTCTTC. The chain is built from TRBV12-3 or TRBV12-4 and TRBJ2-1, with D possibly TRBD2 on 5 matching bases. This CDR3 region has 13 residues. V was cut by 6 bases and J by 6 bases, with 12 bases left in between.

The V and J genes are TRBV27 and TRBJ1-5; 8 bases fit TRBD1. With 6 bases clipped from V and 4 bases from J, the junction kept 14 bases outside the gene matches. This CDR3 is 17 amino acids long. Looked up from germline, CDR1 is MNHEY and CDR2 is SMNVEV (reference sequence). Here the CDR3 DNA reads TGTGCCAGCAGAACAACAACCGGACAGGGAAAGAATCAGCCCCAGCATTTT. The encoded protein is CASRTTTGQGKNQPQHF.

The chain joins TRBV15 to TRBJ2-3; D possibly corresponds to TRBD1 (6 bases). The CDR3 has 17 amino acids. V was trimmed by 0 bases and J by 3 bases, leaving 16 bases between them. Germline assignment: CDR1 LNHNV and CDR2 YYDKDF (reference sequence). The CDR3 coding sequence is TGTGCCACCAGCAGAGATTTGTCAGGGGTTCTTACAGATACGCAGTATTTT. The encoded protein is CATSRDLSGVLTDTQYF.

This clone was found once. The genes are TRBV6-2 or TRBV6-3 and TRBJ2-2; TRBD2 aligns across 10 bases. V dropped 6 bases and J dropped 1; count of bases not matched to a gene: 8. This CDR3 region has 17 residues. Germline V lookup: CDR1 MNHEY, CDR2 SVGEGT. CDR3: CASSLRPSGGNTGELFF. DNA for the CDR3: TGTGCCAGCAGCCTCAGGCCTAGCGGGGGGAACACCGGGGAGCTGTTTTTT.

V gene TRBV5-1 combines with J gene TRBJ2-3; TRBD2 aligns across 15 bases. The CDR3 spans 16 residues. Germline CDR1 is SGHRS and CDR2 is YFSETQ. V gave up 4 bases and J gave up 5 bases; unmatched junction bases: 5. In DNA form, the CDR3 reads TGCGCCAGCAGCCACGGGACTAGCGGGGGGTTAGATACGCAGTATTTT. Amino acids: CASSHGTSGGLDTQYF.

In its sample, this clone is medium-sized. V and J are TRBV5-5 and TRBJ2-7; tentative D call: TRBD2 (7 bases). This CDR3 spans 13 amino acids. Germline V gives CDR1 SGHKS, CDR2 YYEKEE (reference sequence). The V gene lost 4 bases and the J gene lost 7 bases, with 15 bases spanning the gap. CDR3 sequence reads: CASSQTGGKEQYV. The DNA of the CDR3 is TGTGCCAGCAGCCAGACGGGGGGCAAAGAGCAGTACGTC.

The rearrangement uses TRBV20-1 and TRBJ1-5; the D is unclear. V lost 3 bases and J lost 9, with 15 bases in between. The CDR3 covers 13 residues. Germline lookup yields CDR1 DFQATT and CDR2 SNEGSKA (reference sequence). CDR3 sequence reads: CSASNFQDWPQHF. The CDR3 DNA sequence: TGCAGTGCTAGTAATTTCCAGGACTGGCCCCAGCATTTT.

The V call is TRBV12-3 or TRBV12-4, the J call TRBJ2-7, with a possible D match to TRBD1 (6 bases). Trimming stripped 6 bases from V and 3 bases from J, with 12 bases between. The CDR3 is 13 amino acids. The CDR3 here is CASRPTGNYEQYF. DNA for the CDR3: TGTGCCAGCAGGCCCACAGGGAACTACGAGCAGTACTTC.

The V call is TRBV2, the J call TRBJ1-1; a weak D match, TRBD1 (6 bases). The CDR3 contains 12 residues. Germline CDR1 is SNHLY and CDR2 is FYNNEI. V was clipped by 4 bases and J by 10 bases, with 13 bases between them. CDR3 sequence (DNA): TGTGCCAGCAGTGGGGACACCCAAGGAGCTTTCTTT. Translation gives CASSGDTQGAFF.